This entry concerns a single T cell receptor beta chain. What it binds is not known. This sample is part of a study of naive and memory T cell subsets. Ligated cDNA underwent four rounds of PCR with nested alpha and beta constant region primers and SP2. MiXCR, applied by TCRdb to the UMI-ligation and nested PCR reads, yields one record per CDR3 protein. The profile shows more than 20,000 distinct CDR3 sequences, about 5.2% of them singletons. A UMI-containing oligonucleotide was joined by 3' ligation to the TCR cDNA template. Whole-blood samples were 2 to 3 ml of peripheral blood from healthy adult volunteers. The ends lost 7 bases at V and 6 bases at J; junction bases unmatched: 3. There are 13 residues in the CDR3. Looked up from germline, CDR1 is SEHNR and CDR2 is FQNEAQ (reference sequence). Study-wide findings and caveats: This RNA-based method may be sensitive to activation-related transcript changes.

The TCR sequence derives from an adult in good health. The chain combines TRBV7-9 with TRBJ2-4, with 10 bases aligning to TRBD1. The sequenced sample consisted of blood. Written as DNA, the CDR3 is TGTGCCAGCAACCGGGACAGGGGAAACATTCAGTACTTC. This sequence encodes CASNRDRGNIQYF.